The 12 T cell receptor beta chains below all came from one sample that was sequenced in a study of cytomegalovirus exposure and HLA in healthy donors. It was with 60 Vbeta and 13 Jbeta primers that the PCR ran. Data came from immunoSEQ multiplex PCR; TCRdb stores just in-frame clones and leaves some out. The data contain about 90,000 clones, approximately 84% of them singletons. Sequenced: PBMCs. All receptors come from a man younger than 35 in good health and CMV-seronegative.

This chain joins TRBV6-1 and TRBJ1-1; the D gene is possibly TRBD1 (6 bases). V shed 4 bases and J shed 2 bases, with 8 bases lying between them. Germline loops: CDR1 MNHNS, CDR2 SASEGT. The CDR3 is 13 residues long. The CDR3 spells CASSGTANTEAFF. The CDR3 DNA follows: TGTGCCAGCAGTGGGACAGCCAACACTGAAGCTTTCTTT.

In this sample, this clone turned up once. The chain links TRBV10-1 to TRBJ2-7; 7 bases match TRBD2. The CDR3 has 14 amino acids. Germline V gives CDR1 WNHNN, CDR2 SYGVQD (reference sequence). V dropped 4 bases and J dropped 6; count of bases not matched to a gene: 9. CDR3 region: CASSGGLVISEQYF. CDR3 bases: TGCGCCAGCAGTGGTGGACTAGTTATATCCGAGCAGTACTTC.

The chain is built from TRBV30 and TRBJ2-7; 11 positions match TRBD2. CDR1 and CDR2 (germline): GTSNPN, SVGIG (reference sequence). With V trimmed by 7 bases and J by 3 bases, 5 bases remained unmatched. The CDR3 totals 13 residues. CDR3 sequence (DNA): TGTGCCTTGACTAGCGGGGCTCTCTACGAGCAGTACTTC. Amino acid sequence: CALTSGALYEQYF.

J is TRBJ2-7 and V is TRBV7-3, with D possibly TRBD2 on 6 matching bases. V was clipped by 5 bases and J by 7 bases, with 15 bases between them. Germline CDR1 SGHTA, CDR2 FQGTGA. There are 13 residues in the CDR3. The DNA of the CDR3 is TGTGCCAGCAGCCCCGTTTGGGGGAGGGAGCAGTACTTC. Protein sequence: CASSPVWGREQYF.

The gene calls are TRBV6-1 and TRBJ2-6, with D possibly being TRBD2 (6 bases). CDR1 and CDR2 from the germline V gene are MNHNS and SASEGT. Between the trimmed V and J ends, which lost 6 bases and 2 bases, there was a span of 11 bases. This CDR3 is 15 amino acids long. CDR3 bases: TGTGCCAGCAGGGACTACTCCCCTGGGGCCAACGTCCTGACTTTC. Protein: CASRDYSPGANVLTF.

The J gene is TRBJ1-5, the V gene TRBV28; 7 positions match TRBD1. Germline CDR1 and CDR2: MDHEN and SYDVKM. CDR3 length: 15 residues. With V trimmed by 6 bases and J by 4 bases, 9 bases remained unmatched. The CDR3: CASRRETGFNQPQHF. DNA of the CDR3: TGTGCCAGCAGGAGAGAGACAGGGTTTAATCAGCCCCAGCATTTT. The full variable domain, its missing parts supplied by reference TRBV28 and TRBJ1-5, is DVKVTQSSRYLVKRTGEKVFLECVQDMDHENMFWYRQDPGLGLRLIYFSYDVKMKEKGDIPEGYSVSREKKERFSLILESASTNQTSMYLCASRRETGFNQPQHFGDGTRLSIL.

This clone was detected only once. This sequence joins TRBV7-8 and TRBJ2-7; weak D call: TRBD2 (5 bases). With 6 bases removed from V and 4 bases from J, the gap between germline ends came to 25 bases. This CDR3 has 17 residues. From germline, CDR1 is SGHVS and CDR2 FQNEAQ. This CDR3 is CASRPDGRGMGRYEQYF. For the CDR3, the DNA is TGTGCCAGCAGACCCGACGGGCGCGGTATGGGGAGATACGAGCAGTACTTC.

This chain links TRBV7-2 with TRBJ1-1; 8 bases agree with TRBD1. After removal of 3 bases from V and 3 bases from J, the junction contained 12 bases not matched to a gene. Germline CDR1 is SGHTA and CDR2 is FQGNSA. The CDR3 covers 17 residues. CDR3 residues: CASSFGSRPTGDTEAFF. CDR3 DNA sequence: TGTGCCAGCAGCTTTGGGTCGCGTCCGACAGGGGACACTGAAGCTTTCTTT.

V gene TRBV29-1 combines with J gene TRBJ1-4; a possible D gene is TRBD1 (5 bases). The CDR3 has 12 residues. Germline V gene sequence: CDR1 SQVTM, CDR2 ANQGSEA. V lost 4 bases, J lost 7 bases, and 10 bases lay in between. CDR3 sequence reads: CSVGGAGEKLFF. DNA of the CDR3: TGCAGCGTTGGTGGGGCTGGTGAAAAACTGTTTTTT.

The chain links TRBV30 to TRBJ1-1; tentatively, D is TRBD1 (6 bases). The CDR3 covers 12 residues. CDR1 is GTSNPN, CDR2 SVGIG, per germline (reference sequence). Trimming removed 8 bases at V and 7 bases at J, with 17 bases between. The CDR3 reads CAVAVGGSEAFF. In DNA form, the CDR3 reads TGTGCCGTCGCGGTAGGGGGTAGTGAAGCTTTCTTT.

J is TRBJ1-6 and V is TRBV6-5; tentative D call: TRBD1 (6 bases). Germline V gives CDR1 MNHEY, CDR2 SVGAGI. Trimming took 6 bases from V and 8 from J, leaving 11 bases between them. The CDR3 runs to 13 residues. The CDR3 DNA reads as TGTGCCAGCAGACAGGGTTTGGATTCACCCCTCCACTTT. Translation: CASRQGLDSPLHF.

This chain connects TRBV6-1 to TRBJ1-3, with a weak D call TRBD1 (6 bases). This CDR3 spans 14 amino acids. Germline lookup yields CDR1 MNHNS and CDR2 SASEGT. Trimming removed 2 bases at V and 6 bases at J, with 11 bases between. The CDR3 region is CASSERSGVNTIYF. In DNA, the CDR3 is TGTGCCAGCAGTGAACGTTCAGGGGTAAACACCATATATTTT.